This T cell receptor beta chain originates from a study of T cells in Graves' hyperthyroidism and ophthalmopathy. The CDR3 is 14 amino acids. Trimming took off 4 bases at V and 6 bases at J, with 16 bases between the two ends. The germline V gene has CDR1 ENHRY and CDR2 SYGVKD. From RNA transcripts, TCR beta CDR3 regions were amplified. Using the HTBI primer set, a first-round RT-PCR was run on the TCR CDR3. Using its own MiXCR run on the multiplex PCR reads, TCRdb lists one record per CDR3 protein. The sample records about 360,000 distinct CDR3 sequences, approximately 13% being singletons. Stable disease denoted Graves' hyperthyroidism without ophthalmopathy progression within 18 months. Fresh 10 ml peripheral blood yielded PBMCs.

Material: blood. The chain employs TRBV10-3 and TRBJ2-7; no definite D call. The TCR sequence derives from a woman aged 18-29 years with Graves' hyperthyroidism. Written as DNA, the CDR3 is TGTGCCATCAGTGGTGGTCCCGCCACGGGCGAGCAGTACTTC. It translates to CAISGGPATGEQYF.